This T cell receptor (beta chain) was obtained from a study of blood T cell repertoires in COVID-19. The wider study: In each case, the material was cDNA or gDNA derived from T cells, B-cell-depleted T cells, or PBMCs.

There are 15 residues in the CDR3. The germline V gene encodes CDR1 SGHDT and CDR2 YYEEEE. The junction had 4 bases not matched to a gene; V was cut back by 2 bases and J by 4 bases. Assay: immunoSEQ multiplex PCR; the TCRdb copy retains only in-frame clones and omits some. The table has some 240,000 clones, roughly 88% seen once. The specimen was peripheral blood. This clonotype originated in a man aged 45-65 years with active or convalescent COVID-19. V and J are TRBV5-6 and TRBJ1-2, with TRBD1 matching over 11 bases. The DNA of the CDR3 is TGTGCCAGCAGCTTCGGGACAGGGGGAATCTATGGCTACACCTTC. This codes for CASSFGTGGIYGYTF.